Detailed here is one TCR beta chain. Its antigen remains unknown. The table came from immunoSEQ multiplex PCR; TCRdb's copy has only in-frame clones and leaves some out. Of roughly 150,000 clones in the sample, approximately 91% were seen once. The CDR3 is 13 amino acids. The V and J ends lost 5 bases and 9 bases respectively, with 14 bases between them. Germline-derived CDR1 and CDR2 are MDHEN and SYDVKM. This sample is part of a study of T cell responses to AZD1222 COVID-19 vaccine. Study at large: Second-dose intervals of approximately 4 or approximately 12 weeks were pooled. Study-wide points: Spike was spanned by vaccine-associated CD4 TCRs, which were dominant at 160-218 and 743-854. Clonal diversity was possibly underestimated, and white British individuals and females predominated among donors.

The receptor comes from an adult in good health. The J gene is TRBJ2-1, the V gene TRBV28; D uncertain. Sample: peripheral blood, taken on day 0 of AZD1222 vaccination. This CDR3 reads CASSPRRPGEQFF. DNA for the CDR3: TGTGCCAGCAGTCCAAGAAGGCCTGGTGAGCAGTTCTTC.